This T cell receptor (beta chain) stems from a study of identical twins. In this sample, this clonotype turned up a few times. After template switching added a universal primer site, the resulting cDNA carried unique molecular identifiers. TCRdb fed the 5' RACE reads into MiXCR, producing one record per CDR3 protein. Altogether fewer than 900,000 distinct CDR3 sequences are present, 21% being singletons, with the ten largest covering around 4.4%. This CDR3 region has 12 residues. Germline V gene sequence: CDR1 SNHLY, CDR2 FYNNEI. The ends were cut back, 10 bases at V and 3 bases at J, with 13 bases in the middle. These data also formed part of another study, on T cells expressing NK-cell markers. That source reports: It is unclear if expanded NKG2C-expressing clones target HCMV antigens.

This receptor was identified in a woman between 18 and 29 years old in good health. The sample taken for sequencing was PBMCs. The rearrangement uses TRBV2 and TRBJ2-7, with D perhaps matching TRBD2 (7 bases). This chain's CDR3 is CATGEGSYEQYF. The CDR3 DNA sequence: TGTGCCACAGGGGAGGGCAGCTACGAGCAGTACTTC.